This TCR beta chain was sequenced for a study of T cell repertoires in cytomegalovirus infection. Turning to the study itself: The authors used CMV epitopes that were HLA-C-restricted (recently identified) and HLA-B-restricted (well studied). Both a matching HLA type and CMV infection were indicated by public TCR beta signatures.

Study observations and caveats: Frequencies of public TCR beta families were cumulated, and this identified carriers of CMV plus the relevant HLA. In two of eight donors, the top clonotype was HLA-C-restricted CMV-specific.

TCRdb recomputed calls from the reads with MiXCR, one row per CDR3 protein. The sample lists roughly 800,000 distinct CDR3 sequences; under 35% were seen once. This clonotype has only a few counts. Antigen specificity is unknown. Germline V lookup: CDR1 SEHNR, CDR2 FQNEAQ (reference sequence). The V gene lost 0 bases and the J gene lost 0 bases, with 9 bases spanning the gap. The CDR3 has 17 residues. The source of this sequence is a human donor in good health (CMV status not recorded). Some clones in this sample may be carry-over from other donors' samples. The chain recombines TRBV7-9 with TRBJ2-6; D gene unclear. The material was cultured CD8+ T cells from PBMCs, obtained from culture after CMV antigen stimulation. The CDR3 sequence: CASSLAGSVSGANVLTF. The DNA for the CDR3 is TGTGCCAGCAGCTTAGCAGGTTCCGTCTCTGGGGCCAACGTCCTGACTTTC.